This T cell receptor (beta chain) was recorded in a study of TIL therapy for anti-PD-1-resistant metastatic lung cancer. Study summary: Tumors were harvested before any PD-1/PD-L1 blockade. Most patients had lung adenocarcinoma; a handful of tumors were EGFR-mutant, two ALK-rearranged; half smoked currently or formerly. General study results and limits: Infused TIL clonotypes partially replaced the baseline blood repertoire, then decayed over months.

This clone turned up a few times. Its target is unknown. The immunoSEQ assay was v3. This table comes from immunoSEQ multiplex PCR, and its TCRdb copy is limited to in-frame clones, with some not included. The profile covers about 19,000 clones, with about 80% appearing a single time and approximately 7% taken by the ten largest. The time point is: pre-treatment sample, taken before nivolumab and TIL therapy. With 6 bases removed from V and 6 bases from J, the gap between germline ends came to 18 bases. The CDR3 contains 16 residues. Germline V gene data show CDR1 as SNHLY and CDR2 as FYNNEI. The sample here was blood, taken at baseline. The chain joins TRBV2 to TRBJ1-6; no reliable D call. This clonotype was sampled from a person aged 25 to 80 with non-small cell lung cancer. The CDR3 nucleotides read TGTGCCAGCAGGGAACAGCGGGCTGGGCTTAATTCACCCCTCCACTTT. Encoded protein: CASREQRAGLNSPLHF.